The T cell receptor (beta chain) described here comes from a study of neurological immune-mediated disorders. Each CDR3 protein gets one entry after TCRdb re-called the 5' RACE reads with MiXCR. The sample has 55,000 to 75,000 distinct CDR3 sequences, roughly an eighth seen once. Trimming took 1 base from V and 3 from J, leaving 25 bases between them. The germline V gene has CDR1 SGHRS and CDR2 YFSETQ. The length of the CDR3 is 19 residues. The table lists this clonotype with many counts. Described time point: longitudinal time-point 1 (baseline). The sequence came from a female donor with HTLV-1-associated myelopathy (HAM/TSP). Sequencing was done on a sample of PBMCs. V usage is TRBV5-1 and J usage is TRBJ1-2; tentatively, D is TRBD1 (6 bases). The CDR3 nucleotides are TGCGCCAGCAGCTTGTGGGCCGGGGTCAGGGGAGGAAGCGACTATGGCTACACCTTC. Residues: CASSLWAGVRGGSDYGYTF.